This T cell receptor beta chain was identified during a study of control samples from healthy donors and cancer patients. Trimming cost V 3 bases and J 3 bases, with 6 bases left between them. Germline loops: CDR1 LNHDA, CDR2 SQIVND (reference sequence). The CDR3 totals 13 residues. TCRdb's copy holds only in-frame clones and misses some; the assay was immunoSEQ multiplex PCR. The sample consists of approximately 170,000 clones, about 90% of them appearing once. The clonotype was recovered from a woman in her 30s in good health. Sequenced input: blood. V gene TRBV19 combines with J gene TRBJ2-1; D not certain. This chain's CDR3 is CASSIPDYNEQFF. Here the CDR3 DNA reads TGTGCCAGTAGTATTCCGGACTACAATGAGCAGTTCTTC.